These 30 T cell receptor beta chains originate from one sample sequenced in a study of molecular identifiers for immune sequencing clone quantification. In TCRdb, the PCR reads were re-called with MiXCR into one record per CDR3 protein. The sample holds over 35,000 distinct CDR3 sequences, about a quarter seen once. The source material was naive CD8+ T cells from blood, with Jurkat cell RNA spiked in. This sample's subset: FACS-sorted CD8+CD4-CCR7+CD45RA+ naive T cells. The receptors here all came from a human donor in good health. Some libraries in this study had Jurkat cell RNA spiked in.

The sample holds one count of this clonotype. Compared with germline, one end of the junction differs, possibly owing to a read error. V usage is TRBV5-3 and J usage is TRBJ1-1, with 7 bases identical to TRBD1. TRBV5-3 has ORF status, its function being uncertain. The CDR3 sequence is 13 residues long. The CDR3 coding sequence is TGTGCCGGCGGAGTCGTCGGGACAGCTGAAGCTCTCTTT. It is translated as CAGGVVGTAEALF.

Here the CDR3 DNA reads TGTGCCCGCCGCCCTGGGCAGGGGGGTTACGCGCCGTACTTC. Amino acids: CARRPGQGGYAPYF. The V gene is TRBV27, the J gene TRBJ2-7, with D possibly matching TRBD1 (7 bases). The CDR3 consists of 14 residues. Germline CDR1 and CDR2: MNHEY and SMNVEV (reference sequence). The V and J ends lost 11 bases and 12 bases respectively, with 29 bases between them.

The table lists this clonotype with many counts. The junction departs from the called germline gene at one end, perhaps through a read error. CDR3 amino acids: CASTSPTSGPLF. The CDR3 nucleotides are TGTGCCAGCACCTCACCGACTAGCGGGCCACTGTTT. The chain recombines TRBV6-6 with TRBJ2-3; 10 nucleotides line up with TRBD2. Looked up from germline, CDR1 is MNHNY and CDR2 is SVGAGI (reference sequence). The CDR3 length is 12 residues.

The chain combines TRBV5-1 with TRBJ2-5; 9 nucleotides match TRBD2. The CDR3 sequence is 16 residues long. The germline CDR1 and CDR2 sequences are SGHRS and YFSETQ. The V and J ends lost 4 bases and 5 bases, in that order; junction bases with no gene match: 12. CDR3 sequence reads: CASSSAFSGSWETQYF. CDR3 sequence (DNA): TGCGCCAGCAGCAGCGCCTTTAGCGGGAGTTGGGAGACCCAGTACTTC.

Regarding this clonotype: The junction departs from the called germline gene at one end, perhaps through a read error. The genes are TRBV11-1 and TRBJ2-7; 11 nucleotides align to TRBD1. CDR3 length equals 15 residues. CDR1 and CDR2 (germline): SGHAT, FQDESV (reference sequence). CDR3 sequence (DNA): TGTGCCAGCAGCCCCCGGGACAGGGGGTTGGCCGCGCCGTCCTTC. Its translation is CASSPRDRGLAAPSF.

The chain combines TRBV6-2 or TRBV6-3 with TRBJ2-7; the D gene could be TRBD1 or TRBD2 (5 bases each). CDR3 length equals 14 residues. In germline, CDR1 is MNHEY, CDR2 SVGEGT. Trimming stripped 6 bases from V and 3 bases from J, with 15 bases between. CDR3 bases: TGTGCCAGCAGCCCCCGGGACGTCTACTACGAGCAGTACTTC. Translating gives CASSPRDVYYEQYF.

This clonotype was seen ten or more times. This chain's CDR3 is CASSRPGLNQPQHF. The DNA for the CDR3 is TGTGCCAGCAGCCGTCCGGGTCTGAATCAGCCCCAGCATTTT. The gene calls are TRBV7-9 and TRBJ1-5; D is unresolved. Germline V gives CDR1 SEHNR, CDR2 FQNEAQ (reference sequence). The CDR3 contains 14 residues. V dropped 5 bases and J dropped 4 bases, with 12 bases sitting between them.

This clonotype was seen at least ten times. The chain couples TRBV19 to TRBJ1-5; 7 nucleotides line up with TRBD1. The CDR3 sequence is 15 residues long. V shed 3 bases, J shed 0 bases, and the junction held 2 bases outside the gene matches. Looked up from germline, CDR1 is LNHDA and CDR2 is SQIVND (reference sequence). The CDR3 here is CASSMTGYSNQPQHF. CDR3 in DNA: TGTGCCAGTAGTATGACAGGGTATAGCAATCAGCCCCAGCATTTT.

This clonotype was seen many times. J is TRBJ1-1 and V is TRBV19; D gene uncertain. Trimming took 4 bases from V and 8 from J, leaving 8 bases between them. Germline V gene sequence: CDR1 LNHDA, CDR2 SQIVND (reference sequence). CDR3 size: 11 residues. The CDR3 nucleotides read TGTGCCAGTAGTACCCCGGGGGAAGCTTTCTTT. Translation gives CASSTPGEAFF.

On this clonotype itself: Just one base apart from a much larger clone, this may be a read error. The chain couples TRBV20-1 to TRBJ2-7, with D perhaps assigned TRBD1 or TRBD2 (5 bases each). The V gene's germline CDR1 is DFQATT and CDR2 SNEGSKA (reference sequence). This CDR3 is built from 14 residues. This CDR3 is CSAVPGPYSCEQYF. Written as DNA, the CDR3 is TGCAGTGCTGTTCCGGGGCCCTACTCCTGCGAGCAGTACTTC.

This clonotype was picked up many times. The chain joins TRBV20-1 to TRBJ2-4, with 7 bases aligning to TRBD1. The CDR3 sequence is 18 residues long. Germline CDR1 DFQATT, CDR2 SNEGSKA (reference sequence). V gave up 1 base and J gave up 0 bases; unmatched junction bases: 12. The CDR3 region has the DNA TGCAGTGCTAGAGCCTACGGGACAGAGAGCCTAGCCAAAAACATTCAGTACTTC. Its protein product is CSARAYGTESLAKNIQYF.

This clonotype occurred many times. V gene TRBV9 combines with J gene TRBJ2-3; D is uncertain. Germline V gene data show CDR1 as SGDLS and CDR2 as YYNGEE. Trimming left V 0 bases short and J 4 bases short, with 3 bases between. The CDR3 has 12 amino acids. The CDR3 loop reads CASSVDSDTQYF. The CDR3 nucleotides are TGTGCCAGCAGCGTAGATTCAGATACGCAGTATTTT.

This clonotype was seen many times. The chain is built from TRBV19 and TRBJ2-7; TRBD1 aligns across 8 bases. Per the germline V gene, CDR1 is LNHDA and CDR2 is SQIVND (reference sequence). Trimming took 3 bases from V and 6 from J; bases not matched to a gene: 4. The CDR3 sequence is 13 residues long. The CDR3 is CASSIQGASEQYF. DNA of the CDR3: TGTGCCAGTAGTATTCAGGGGGCGAGCGAGCAGTACTTC.

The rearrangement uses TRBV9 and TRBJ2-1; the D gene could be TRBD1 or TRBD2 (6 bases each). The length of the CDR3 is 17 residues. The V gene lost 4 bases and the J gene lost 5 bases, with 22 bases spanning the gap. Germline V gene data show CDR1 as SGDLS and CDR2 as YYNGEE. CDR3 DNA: TGTGCCAGCAGCCTTCATCGGTCCGGGGGCGGAAACAATGAGCAGTTCTTC. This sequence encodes CASSLHRSGGGNNEQFF.

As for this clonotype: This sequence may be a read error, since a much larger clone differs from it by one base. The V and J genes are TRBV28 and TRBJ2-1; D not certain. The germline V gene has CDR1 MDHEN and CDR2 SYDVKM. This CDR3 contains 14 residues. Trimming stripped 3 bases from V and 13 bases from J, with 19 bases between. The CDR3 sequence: CASSFGYGSGDQFF. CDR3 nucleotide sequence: TGTGCCAGCAGTTTTGGGTACGGGTCCGGTGATCAGTTCTTC.

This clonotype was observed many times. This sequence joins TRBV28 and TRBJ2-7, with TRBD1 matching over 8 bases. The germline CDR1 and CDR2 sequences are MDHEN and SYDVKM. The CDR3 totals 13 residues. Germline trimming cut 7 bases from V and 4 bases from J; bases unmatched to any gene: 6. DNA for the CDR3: TGTGCCAGCACCGGGACAGGAGAGTACGAGCAGTACTTC. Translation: CASTGTGEYEQYF.

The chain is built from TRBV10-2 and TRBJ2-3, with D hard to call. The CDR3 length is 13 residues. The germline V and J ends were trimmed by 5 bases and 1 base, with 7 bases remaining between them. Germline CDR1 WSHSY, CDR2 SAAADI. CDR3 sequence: CASSQTRTDTQYF. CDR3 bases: TGCGCCAGCAGTCAAACCCGCACAGATACGCAGTATTTT.

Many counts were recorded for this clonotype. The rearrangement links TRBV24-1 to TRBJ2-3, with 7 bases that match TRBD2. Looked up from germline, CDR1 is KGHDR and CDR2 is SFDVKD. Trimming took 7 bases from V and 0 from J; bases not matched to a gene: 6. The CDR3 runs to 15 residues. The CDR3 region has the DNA TGTGCCACCAGCGGCTTAGCGGGTAGCACAGATACGCAGTATTTT. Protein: CATSGLAGSTDTQYF.

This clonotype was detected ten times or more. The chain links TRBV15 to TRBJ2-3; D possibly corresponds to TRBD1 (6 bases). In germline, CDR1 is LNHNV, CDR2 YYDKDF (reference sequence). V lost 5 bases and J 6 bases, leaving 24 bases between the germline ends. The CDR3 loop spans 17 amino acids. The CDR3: CATSGIQTGSDLDTQYF. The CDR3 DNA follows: TGTGCCACCAGCGGGATTCAGACAGGTTCTGATCTGGATACGCAGTATTTT.

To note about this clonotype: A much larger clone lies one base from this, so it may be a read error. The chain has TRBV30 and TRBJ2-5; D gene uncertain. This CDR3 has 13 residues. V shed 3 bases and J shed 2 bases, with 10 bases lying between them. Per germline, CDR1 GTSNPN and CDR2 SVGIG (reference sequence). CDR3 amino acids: CAWRVTGQETQYF. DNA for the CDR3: TGTGCCTGGAGGGTGACCGGGCAAGAGACCCAGTACTTC. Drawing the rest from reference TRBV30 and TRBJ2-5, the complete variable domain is SQTIHQWPATLVQPVGSPLSLECTVEGTSNPNLYWYRQAAGRGLQLLFYSVGIGQISSEVPQNLSASRPQDRQFILSSKKLLLSDSGFYLCAWRVTGQETQYFGPGTRLLVL.

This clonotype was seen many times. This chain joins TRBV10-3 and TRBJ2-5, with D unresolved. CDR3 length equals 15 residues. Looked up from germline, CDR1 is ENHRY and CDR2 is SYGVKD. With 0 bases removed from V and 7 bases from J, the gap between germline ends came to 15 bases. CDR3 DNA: TGTGCCATCAGTGAGTCCGACCTAGTTTTAGGGACCCAGTACTTC. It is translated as CAISESDLVLGTQYF.

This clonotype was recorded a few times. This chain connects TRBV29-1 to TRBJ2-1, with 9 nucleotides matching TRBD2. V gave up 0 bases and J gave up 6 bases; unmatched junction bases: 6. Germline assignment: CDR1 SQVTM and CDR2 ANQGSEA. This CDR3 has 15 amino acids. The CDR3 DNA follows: TGCAGCGTTGAAGAAAGACTAGCGGCGACCAATGAGCAGTTCTTC. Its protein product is CSVEERLAATNEQFF.

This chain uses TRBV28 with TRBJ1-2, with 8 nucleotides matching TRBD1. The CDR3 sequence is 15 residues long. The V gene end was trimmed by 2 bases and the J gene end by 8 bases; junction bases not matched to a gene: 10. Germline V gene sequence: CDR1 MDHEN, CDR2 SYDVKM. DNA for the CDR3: TGTGCCAGCAGTTTACGAGGACAGGGACCCCTAGGCTACACCTTC. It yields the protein CASSLRGQGPLGYTF.

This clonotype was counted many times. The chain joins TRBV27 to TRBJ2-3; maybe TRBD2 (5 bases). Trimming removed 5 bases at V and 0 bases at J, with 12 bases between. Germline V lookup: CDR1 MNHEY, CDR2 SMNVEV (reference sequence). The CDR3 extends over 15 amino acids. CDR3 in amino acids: CASSPLGLSTDTQYF. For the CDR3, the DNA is TGTGCCAGCAGTCCCCTCGGACTTAGCACAGATACGCAGTATTTT.

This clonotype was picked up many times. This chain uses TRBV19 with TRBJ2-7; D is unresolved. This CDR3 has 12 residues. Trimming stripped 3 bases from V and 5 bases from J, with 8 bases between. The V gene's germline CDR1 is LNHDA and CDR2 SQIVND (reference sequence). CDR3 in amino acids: CASSIGSHEQYF. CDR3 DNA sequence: TGTGCCAGTAGTATTGGGTCCCACGAGCAGTACTTC.

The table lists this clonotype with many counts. CDR3 in amino acids: CASSRPAARLAGGRFAYNEQFF. The CDR3 nucleotides are TGCGCCAGCAGTCGTCCTGCCGCCCGACTAGCGGGAGGACGTTTCGCCTACAATGAGCAGTTCTTC. The chain joins TRBV23-1 to TRBJ2-1; 13 nucleotides match TRBD2. TRBV23-1 falls under the ORF class, with uncertain function. The CDR3 is made up of 22 amino acids. Trimming removed 4 bases from V and 2 bases from J; junction bases left unmatched: 20.

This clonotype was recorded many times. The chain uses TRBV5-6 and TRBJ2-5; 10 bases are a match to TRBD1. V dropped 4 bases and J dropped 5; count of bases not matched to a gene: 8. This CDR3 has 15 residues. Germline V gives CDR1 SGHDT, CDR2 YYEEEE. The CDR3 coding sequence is TGTGCCAGCAGCACAGGGACAGGGGTATATGAGACCCAGTACTTC. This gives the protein CASSTGTGVYETQYF.

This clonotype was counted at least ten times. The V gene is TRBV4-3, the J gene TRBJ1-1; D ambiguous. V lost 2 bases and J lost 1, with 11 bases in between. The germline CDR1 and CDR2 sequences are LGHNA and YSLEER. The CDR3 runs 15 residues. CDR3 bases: TGCGCCAGCAGCCAATACACCTCTACGAACACTGAAGCTTTCTTT. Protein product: CASSQYTSTNTEAFF.

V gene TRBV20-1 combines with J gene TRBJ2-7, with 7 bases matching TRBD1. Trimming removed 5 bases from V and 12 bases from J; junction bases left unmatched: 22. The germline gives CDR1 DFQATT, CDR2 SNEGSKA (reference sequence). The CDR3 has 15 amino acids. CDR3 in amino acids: CSAAARARGSYAPYF. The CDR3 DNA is TGCAGTGCTGCAGCCCGGGCCAGGGGGTCCTACGCGCCGTACTTC.

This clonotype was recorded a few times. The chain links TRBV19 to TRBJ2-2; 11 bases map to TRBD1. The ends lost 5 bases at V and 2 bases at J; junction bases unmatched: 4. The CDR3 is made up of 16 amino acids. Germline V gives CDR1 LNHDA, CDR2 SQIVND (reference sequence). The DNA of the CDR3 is TGTGCCAGTAGTCCTCGGACAGGGGGCAACACCGGGGAGCTGTTTTTT. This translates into CASSPRTGGNTGELFF.